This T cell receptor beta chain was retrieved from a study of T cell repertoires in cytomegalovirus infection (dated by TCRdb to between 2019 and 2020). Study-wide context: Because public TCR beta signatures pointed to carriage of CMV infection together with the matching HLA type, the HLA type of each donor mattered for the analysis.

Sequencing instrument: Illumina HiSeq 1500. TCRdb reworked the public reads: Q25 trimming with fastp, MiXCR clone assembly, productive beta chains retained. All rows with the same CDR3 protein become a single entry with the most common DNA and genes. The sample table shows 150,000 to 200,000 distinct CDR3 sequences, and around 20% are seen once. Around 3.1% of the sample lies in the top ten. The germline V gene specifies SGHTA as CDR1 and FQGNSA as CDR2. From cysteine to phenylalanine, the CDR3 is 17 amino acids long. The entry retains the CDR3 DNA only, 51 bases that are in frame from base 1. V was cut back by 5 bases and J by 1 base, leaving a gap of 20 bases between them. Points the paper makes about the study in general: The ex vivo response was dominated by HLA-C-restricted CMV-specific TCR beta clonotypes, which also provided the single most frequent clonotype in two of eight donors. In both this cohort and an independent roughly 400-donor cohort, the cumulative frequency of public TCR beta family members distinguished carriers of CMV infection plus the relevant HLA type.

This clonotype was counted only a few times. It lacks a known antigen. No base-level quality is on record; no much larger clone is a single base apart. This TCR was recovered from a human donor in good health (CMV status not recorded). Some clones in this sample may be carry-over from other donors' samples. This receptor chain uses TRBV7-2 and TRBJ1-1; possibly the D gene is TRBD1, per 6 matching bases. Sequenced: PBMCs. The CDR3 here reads CASSPRGSGGRNTEAFF. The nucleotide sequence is TGTGCCAGCAGCCCACGAGGCTCGGGGGGCAGGAACACTGAAGCTTTCTTT.